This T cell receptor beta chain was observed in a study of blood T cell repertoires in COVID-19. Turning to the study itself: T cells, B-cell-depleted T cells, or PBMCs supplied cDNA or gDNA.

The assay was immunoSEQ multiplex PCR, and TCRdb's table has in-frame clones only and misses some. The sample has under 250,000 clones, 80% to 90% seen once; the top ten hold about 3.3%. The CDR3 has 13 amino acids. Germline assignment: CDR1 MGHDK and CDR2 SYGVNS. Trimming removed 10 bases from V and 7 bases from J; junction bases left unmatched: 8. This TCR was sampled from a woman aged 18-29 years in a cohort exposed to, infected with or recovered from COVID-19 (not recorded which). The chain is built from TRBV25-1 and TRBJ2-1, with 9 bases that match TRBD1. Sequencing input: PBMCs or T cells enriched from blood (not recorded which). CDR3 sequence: CATRTGVGNEQFF. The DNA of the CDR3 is TGTGCCACCCGGACAGGGGTGGGGAATGAGCAGTTCTTC. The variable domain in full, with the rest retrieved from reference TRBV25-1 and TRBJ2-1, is EADIYQTPRYLVIGTGKKITLECSQTMGHDKMYWYQQDPGMELHLIHYSYGVNSTEKGDLSSESTVSRIRTEHFPLTLESARPSHTSQYLCATRTGVGNEQFFGPGTRLTVL.